Presented here are 2 T cell receptor beta chains from one specimen sequenced in a study of blood T cell repertoires in COVID-19. Repertoires were generated with immunoSEQ multiplex PCR, while TCRdb's copy carries only in-frame clones and drops some. In the table there are some 110,000 clones, less than 90% of which are singletons. The sequenced material came from peripheral blood. The source is a man between 65 and 85 years old who had recovered from COVID-19.

As DNA, the CDR3 is TGCAGCGTTGGGGCCAGGGGGCAGGGTAACTATGGCTACACCTTC. Protein product: CSVGARGQGNYGYTF. This sequence joins TRBV29-1 and TRBJ1-2, with TRBD1 identical over 8 bases. CDR3 length: 15 residues. The germline CDR1 and CDR2 sequences are SQVTM and ANQGSEA. The J segment lost 1 base and the V segment lost 4 bases, leaving 8 bases of the junction unmatched.

V usage is TRBV7-2 and J usage is TRBJ2-7; D is possibly TRBD2 (6 bases). The V end lost 3 bases, the J end lost 3 bases, and 15 bases lay between the germline ends. Germline V lookup: CDR1 SGHTA, CDR2 FQGNSA. The CDR3 has 15 residues. As DNA, the CDR3 is TGTGCCAGCAGCTTGACCGGGACTGGCTTCTACGAGCAGTACTTC. Translation gives CASSLTGTGFYEQYF.